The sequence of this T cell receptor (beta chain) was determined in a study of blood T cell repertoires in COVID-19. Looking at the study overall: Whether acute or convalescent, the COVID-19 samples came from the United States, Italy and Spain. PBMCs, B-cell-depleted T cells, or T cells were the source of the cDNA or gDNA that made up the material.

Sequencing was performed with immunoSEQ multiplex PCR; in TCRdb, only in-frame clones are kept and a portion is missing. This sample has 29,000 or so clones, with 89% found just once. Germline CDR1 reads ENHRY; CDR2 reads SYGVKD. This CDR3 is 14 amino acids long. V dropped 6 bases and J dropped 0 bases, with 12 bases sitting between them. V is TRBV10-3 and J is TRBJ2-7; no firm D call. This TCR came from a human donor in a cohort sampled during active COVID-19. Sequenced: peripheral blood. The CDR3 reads CAISVGWSSYEQYF. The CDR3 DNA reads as TGTGCCATCAGCGTTGGCTGGAGCTCCTACGAGCAGTACTTC.